Below are 28 T cell receptor beta chains sequenced from a single sample in a study of cytotoxic CD8 clonotypes in ibrutinib-treated CLL. Here immunoSEQ multiplex PCR was the method, and the copy in TCRdb shows in-frame clones only, minus some. The sample yields tens of thousands of clones, less than 90% seen once. The sample was PBMCs, taken after 24 months of ibrutinib treatment. These receptors originate from a human donor with chronic lymphocytic leukemia.

This sequence joins TRBV7-2 and TRBJ2-2, with TRBD2 matching 9 bases. V was clipped by 5 bases and J by 6 bases; unmatched bases: 7. Germline lookup yields CDR1 SGHTA and CDR2 FQGNSA. CDR3 length equals 15 residues. DNA of the CDR3: TGTGCCAGCAGCATCGGACTAGCGAAAGCCGGGGAGCTGTTTTTT. It yields the protein CASSIGLAKAGELFF.

The chain recombines TRBV5-1 with TRBJ2-5, with D tentatively TRBD2 (6 bases). The CDR3 contains 15 residues. V lost 4 bases and J lost 4, with 17 bases in between. Germline values: CDR1 SGHRS, CDR2 YFSETQ. This chain's CDR3 is CASSPGTLPGETQYF. The CDR3 DNA reads TGCGCCAGCAGCCCCGGGACTCTGCCCGGAGAGACCCAGTACTTC.

The CDR3 bases are TGCGCCAGCAGCTCCTCCGGGACTAGCTCCACGACGCAGTACTTC. This gives the protein CASSSSGTSSTTQYF. The rearrangement uses TRBV5-1 and TRBJ2-7, with 9 bases aligning to TRBD2. The CDR3 runs 15 residues. V was pared by 3 bases and J by 9 bases, with 13 bases of the junction left unmatched. Germline assignment: CDR1 SGHRS and CDR2 YFSETQ.

This clone is a singleton in its sample. The chain couples TRBV18 to TRBJ2-5; weak D call: TRBD1 (6 bases). V lost 1 base to trimming and J lost 6 bases, with 18 bases between them. Per germline, CDR1 KGHSH and CDR2 LQKENI. There are 16 residues in the CDR3. Written as DNA, the CDR3 is TGTGCCAGCTCACCACGACAGGATCCGGCGGTTAAGACCCAGTACTTC. It codes for CASSPRQDPAVKTQYF. Looking up the rest from reference TRBV18 and TRBJ2-5 gives the full variable domain: NAGVMQNPRHLVRRRGQEARLRCSPMKGHSHVYWYRQLPEEGLKFMVYLQKENIIDESGMPKERFSAEFPKEGPSILRIQQVVRGDSAAYFCASSPRQDPAVKTQYFGPGTRLLVL.

The chain carries TRBV4-1 and TRBJ2-7; tentatively, D is TRBD1 or TRBD2 (6 bases each). In germline, CDR1 is MGHRA, CDR2 YSYEKL. The CDR3 is 16 residues long. The V end lost 4 bases, the J end lost 3 bases, and 19 bases lay between the germline ends. The CDR3 protein is CASSPRGAGAYYEQYF. CDR3 coding DNA: TGCGCCAGCAGCCCGCGGGGCGCAGGGGCTTACTACGAGCAGTACTTC.

The V and J genes are TRBV5-1 and TRBJ2-3; 10 nucleotides line up with TRBD1. The junction had 8 bases not matched to a gene; V was cut back by 7 bases and J by 3 bases. CDR3 length: 15 amino acids. Per the germline V gene, CDR1 is SGHRS and CDR2 is YFSETQ. DNA for the CDR3: TGCGCCAGCGGACCGGGGACAGGGGCGACAGATACGCAGTATTTT. It specifies CASGPGTGATDTQYF.

This chain connects TRBV12-5 to TRBJ2-7, with TRBD2 matching over 9 bases. This CDR3 spans 14 amino acids. J was trimmed by 7 bases and V by 0 bases; bases with no gene match: 4. Germline assignment: CDR1 LGHNT and CDR2 FRNRAP. CDR3 protein: CASGLVAGGGEQYF. The CDR3 DNA follows: TGTGCTAGTGGTTTGGTAGCGGGGGGCGGTGAGCAGTACTTC.

This chain links TRBV7-9 with TRBJ2-3; D is unresolved. V was cut by 7 bases and J by 1 base, with 3 bases left in between. Germline V CDR1 and CDR2: SEHNR, FQNEAQ (reference sequence). This CDR3 is built from 11 residues. The CDR3, as DNA: TGTGCCAGCACGCGCACAGATACGCAGTATTTT. This translates into CASTRTDTQYF.

The chain uses TRBV30 and TRBJ2-7, with TRBD2 matching 12 bases. Looked up from germline, CDR1 is GTSNPN and CDR2 is SVGIG (reference sequence). Germline trimming cut 5 bases from V and 2 bases from J; bases unmatched to any gene: 4. The CDR3 sequence is 14 residues long. The CDR3 reads CAWRTSGITYEQYF. The CDR3 bases are TGTGCCTGGCGGACTAGCGGGATCACCTACGAGCAGTACTTC.

The count of this clone is one. The chain is built from TRBV25-1 and TRBJ2-5, with TRBD1 matching over 7 bases. The CDR3 totals 14 residues. After removal of 1 base from V and 5 bases from J, the junction contained 4 bases not matched to a gene. Germline V gene lookup returns CDR1 MGHDK and CDR2 SYGVNS. The CDR3 here is CASSESTGWETQYF. The CDR3 DNA follows: TGTGCCAGCAGTGAATCGACAGGGTGGGAGACCCAGTACTTC.

V is TRBV25-1 and J is TRBJ2-5, with D maybe TRBD1 (5 bases). With the DNA end fitting TRBJ2-7 better, the J assignment may be wrong. Germline assignment: CDR1 MGHDK and CDR2 SYGVNS. This CDR3 has 13 residues. In DNA form, the CDR3 reads TGTGCCAGCAGTAGAGCAGGGAAATACGAGCAGTACTTC. This gives the protein CASSRAGKYEQYF.

The V gene is TRBV5-1, the J gene TRBJ2-1, with D possibly called TRBD1 or TRBD2 (5 bases each). Trimming removed 4 bases at V and 5 bases at J, with 19 bases between. This CDR3 contains 16 residues. Germline CDR1 is SGHRS and CDR2 is YFSETQ. In DNA, the CDR3 is TGCGCCAGCAGCCTGGGCAGGATCTTGGGGGACAATGAGCAGTTCTTC. Protein product: CASSLGRILGDNEQFF.

This clone was detected a few times. The chain combines TRBV14 with TRBJ1-1; the D is unclear. CDR1 and CDR2 (germline): SGHDN, FVKESK. Trimming pared 0 bases from V and 11 bases from J, leaving 10 bases between. CDR3 length equals 12 residues. CDR3 nucleotides: TGTGCCAGCAGCCAAGAGTCCTTTGGGGCTTTCTTT. Its translation: CASSQESFGAFF.

A word on this clone: The same CDR3 arises from other DNA sequences in this sample as well. The V and J genes are TRBV5-1 and TRBJ1-5; 7 positions agree with TRBD1. CDR3 length: 15 residues. Germline lookup yields CDR1 SGHRS and CDR2 YFSETQ. Trimming at V came to 1 base and at J to 1 base, leaving 2 bases not matched to a gene. Here the CDR3 DNA reads TGCGCCAGCAGCTTGTCAGGGGGGAGCAATCAGCCCCAGCATTTT. It yields the protein CASSLSGGSNQPQHF.

The rearrangement joins TRBV27 to TRBJ1-1, with TRBD1 as a possible D gene (5 bases). Germline loops: CDR1 MNHEY, CDR2 SMNVEV (reference sequence). Between the trimmed V and J ends, which lost 3 bases and 9 bases, there was a span of 14 bases. This CDR3 contains 13 residues. In DNA, the CDR3 is TGTGCCAGCAGTTTGCGCGGGACCGATAAAGCTTTCTTT. Its translation is CASSLRGTDKAFF.

This clone occurred a few times. This chain links TRBV27 with TRBJ2-7, with TRBD1 matching 9 bases. The CDR3 has 14 residues. The V segment lost 5 bases and the J segment 5 bases; nucleotides outside the gene matches: 7. The V gene's germline CDR1 is MNHEY and CDR2 SMNVEV (reference sequence). The CDR3, as DNA: TGTGCCAGCAGTATAGGGACAGGGTCCCACGAGCAGTACTTC. Residues: CASSIGTGSHEQYF.

This clone occurred once. The chain uses TRBV11-2 and TRBJ1-3; 8 bases line up with TRBD1. CDR1 and CDR2 (germline): SGHAT, FQNNGV. CDR3 length equals 14 residues. V gave up 5 bases and J gave up 4 bases; unmatched junction bases: 4. The CDR3 sequence is CASSQGASGNTIYF. In DNA, the CDR3 is TGTGCCAGCAGCCAGGGGGCTTCGGGAAACACCATATATTTT.

CDR3 protein: CASKSSPDPDHEQYF. CDR3 bases: TGTGCCAGCAAATCAAGCCCGGACCCGGACCACGAGCAGTACTTC. The chain joins TRBV27 to TRBJ2-7, with D uncertain. The CDR3 has 15 residues. Germline loops: CDR1 MNHEY, CDR2 SMNVEV (reference sequence). V shed 7 bases and J shed 5 bases, with 21 bases lying between them.

The rearrangement links TRBV4-2 to TRBJ1-4, with a possible D match to TRBD1 (5 bases). Trimming shortened V by 0 bases and J by 0 bases, and 8 bases separated the two germline ends. CDR3 length equals 16 residues. CDR1 and CDR2 from the germline V gene are LGHNA and YNFKEQ. The CDR3 DNA reads TGTGCCAGCAGCCAAGAGGGGGGAGCAACTAATGAAAAACTGTTTTTT. This encodes CASSQEGGATNEKLFF.

This clone has just one count. V and J are TRBV5-1 and TRBJ2-2; D is perhaps TRBD1 (6 bases). Trimming cost V 3 bases and J 6 bases, with 12 bases left between them. This CDR3 has 14 residues. Germline CDR1 and CDR2: SGHRS and YFSETQ. The CDR3 DNA reads as TGCGCCAGCAGCTATGTACAGGGTCCCGGGGAGCTGTTTTTT. It specifies CASSYVQGPGELFF.

This chain connects TRBV25-1 to TRBJ2-2; D gene ambiguous. The V and J ends lost 1 base and 6 bases respectively, with 9 bases between them. The CDR3 contains 14 residues. Germline CDR1 and CDR2: MGHDK and SYGVNS. As DNA, the CDR3 is TGTGCCAGCAGTGAATTAATTACGGCCGGGGAGCTGTTTTTT. It translates to CASSELITAGELFF.

This sequence joins TRBV6-6 and TRBJ2-1, with TRBD2 as a possible D gene (6 bases). The length of the CDR3 is 13 residues. The germline V gene has CDR1 MNHNY and CDR2 SVGAGI (reference sequence). Trimming took 6 bases from V and 5 from J, leaving 11 bases between them. The CDR3 spells CASRRASDNEQFF. The CDR3 bases are TGTGCCAGCAGACGGGCTAGCGACAATGAGCAGTTCTTC.

The table lists this clone with a count of one. J is TRBJ2-7 and V is TRBV5-1; possibly TRBD1 for D (6 bases). V lost 0 bases and J lost 1, with 20 bases in between. The germline V gene has CDR1 SGHRS and CDR2 YFSETQ. The CDR3 has 18 amino acids. The CDR3 nucleotides are TGCGCCAGCAGCTTGGAGCCGACAGGTAACCTTCCATCCTACGAGCAGTACTTC. Its protein is CASSLEPTGNLPSYEQYF.

The chain couples TRBV21-1 to TRBJ2-2. TRBV21-1 represents a pseudogene. The CDR3 extends over 13 amino acids. As DNA, the CDR3 is TGTGCCAGCAGCAGGGTACACACCGGGGAGCTGTTTTTT. Its translation is CASSRVHTGELFF.

The chain joins TRBV30 to TRBJ1-3; D is possibly TRBD1 (6 bases). In germline, CDR1 is GTSNPN, CDR2 SVGIG (reference sequence). CDR3 length: 14 amino acids. Trimming shortened V by 1 base and J by 3 bases, and 10 bases separated the two germline ends. This chain's CDR3 is CAWSAGAGGNTIYF. The CDR3 DNA follows: TGTGCCTGGAGTGCGGGGGCGGGTGGAAACACCATATATTTT.

This chain uses TRBV6-5 with TRBJ1-2; 7 bases fit TRBD1. CDR3 length: 14 amino acids. Looked up from germline, CDR1 is MNHEY and CDR2 is SVGAGI. V lost 2 bases, J lost 8 bases, and 8 bases stayed unmatched. Here the CDR3 DNA reads TGTGCCAGCAGTTACAGGGGGCCCTCTGGGGGCTACACCTTC. This sequence encodes CASSYRGPSGGYTF.

The V call is TRBV10-1, the J call TRBJ2-1; 11 nucleotides line up with TRBD2. The germline V gene has CDR1 WNHNN and CDR2 SYGVQD (reference sequence). With V trimmed by 0 bases and J by 8 bases, 18 bases remained unmatched. This CDR3 contains 20 residues. CDR3 DNA sequence: TGCGCCAGCAGTGAGTCGTACAGGGGGCGCGGTAGCGGGAGGGCCCATGAGCAGTTCTTC. This sequence encodes CASSESYRGRGSGRAHEQFF.

The chain is built from TRBV2 and TRBJ1-1; D is undetermined. The germline V gene has CDR1 SNHLY and CDR2 FYNNEI. This CDR3 spans 12 amino acids. V was clipped by 9 bases and J by 5 bases, with 13 bases between them. DNA for the CDR3: TGTGCCAGTGAAGGGTTTAATACTGAAGCTTTCTTT. Its translation: CASEGFNTEAFF.